The subject of this entry is one T cell receptor beta chain. As yet, its antigen is unknown. This entry belongs to a study of T-cell reconstitution after alpha-beta-depleted transplantation in children. The CDR3 has 14 amino acids. The V and J ends lost 5 bases and 0 bases, in that order; junction bases with no gene match: 5. Germline values: CDR1 SGHRS, CDR2 YFSETQ. General study results and limits: At day 60, the high TCRbeta diversity found in some patients originated from recipient T cells and thymic progenitors that had survived. Among T cells one year after transplant, newly produced cells accounted for most counts and diversity.

Preparation of the TCRbeta library was carried out with unique molecular identifiers. MiXCR was run by TCRdb on the PCR reads, yielding one entry per CDR3 protein. Among 700,000 to 950,000 distinct CDR3 sequences listed, less than 20% were seen once. The TCR was taken from a male patient younger than 18 who had a stem cell transplant for acute lymphoblastic leukemia, so the T cells may come from the graft donor. This specimen was PBMCs, mostly from graft donor cells, taken 360 days after TCRalphabeta/CD19-depleted stem cell transplant. The chain combines TRBV5-1 with TRBJ2-7; 7 bases map to TRBD2. The CDR3 reads CASRGAGPSYEQYF. The CDR3 DNA follows: TGCGCCAGCAGGGGAGCGGGACCCTCCTACGAGCAGTACTTC. Full variable domain (remainder filled in from reference TRBV5-1 and TRBJ2-7): KAGVTQTPRYLIKTRGQQVTLSCSPISGHRSVSWYQQTPGQGLQFLFEYFSETQRNKGNFPGRFSGRQFSNSRSEMNVSTLELGDSALYLCASRGAGPSYEQYFGPGTRLTVT.